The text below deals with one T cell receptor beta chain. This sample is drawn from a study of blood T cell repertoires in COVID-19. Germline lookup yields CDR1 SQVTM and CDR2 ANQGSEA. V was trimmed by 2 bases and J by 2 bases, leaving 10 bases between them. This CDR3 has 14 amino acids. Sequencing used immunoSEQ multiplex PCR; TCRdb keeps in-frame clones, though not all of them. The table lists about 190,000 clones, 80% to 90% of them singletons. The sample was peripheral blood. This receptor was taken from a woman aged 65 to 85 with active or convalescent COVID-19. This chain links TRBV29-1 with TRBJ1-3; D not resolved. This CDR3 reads CSVESITAGNTIYF. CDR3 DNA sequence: TGCAGCGTTGAATCGATCACGGCTGGAAACACCATATATTTT. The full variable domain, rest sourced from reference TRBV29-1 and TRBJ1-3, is SAVISQKPSRDICQRGTSLTIQCQVDSQVTMMFWYRQQPGQSLTLIATANQGSEATYESGFVIDKFPISRPNLTFSTLTVSNMSPEDSSIYLCSVESITAGNTIYFGEGSWLTVV.